The 2 T cell receptor beta chains in this list originate from one sample, sequenced in a study of blood T cell repertoires in COVID-19. The table came from immunoSEQ multiplex PCR; TCRdb's copy has only in-frame clones and leaves some out. The sample includes roughly 70,000 clones, more than 75% seen only once; the top ten take more than 1.1%. Sequencing was performed on peripheral blood. Receptor source: a human donor in a cohort sampled during active COVID-19.

The genes are TRBV5-1 and TRBJ1-3; 8 nucleotides match TRBD1. The CDR3 contains 14 residues. Germline V lookup: CDR1 SGHRS, CDR2 YFSETQ. After removal of 0 bases from V and 7 bases from J, the junction contained 3 bases not matched to a gene. The CDR3, as DNA: TGCGCCAGCAGCTTGGGCAACAGGGGGAACACCATATATTTT. Protein sequence: CASSLGNRGNTIYF.

The J gene is TRBJ2-1, the V gene TRBV5-1; a possible D gene is TRBD2 (5 bases). The CDR3 is made up of 15 amino acids. Trimming removed 6 bases from V and 1 base from J, with 14 bases in between. Germline values: CDR1 SGHRS, CDR2 YFSETQ. The CDR3 protein is CASKLTLGSYNEQFF. In DNA, the CDR3 is TGCGCCAGCAAACTCACACTAGGGTCCTACAATGAGCAGTTCTTC.